There are many counts of the clone carrying this T cell receptor beta chain. The antigen remains undetermined. Amplified TCR beta CDR3 regions derived from RNA transcripts. A set of HTBI primers served as the primers for a first-round RT-PCR of the TCR CDR3. TCRdb analysed the multiplex PCR reads with MiXCR anew, one entry per CDR3 protein. The sample gives about 380,000 distinct CDR3 sequences, about a fifth of which show up once; 40% to 45% is in the top ten. This sample stems from a study of T cells in Graves' hyperthyroidism and ophthalmopathy. Study as a whole: Peripheral blood sampling occurred at initial diagnosis, before any treatment. Whole-study findings and limits: The majority of expanded thyroid clonotypes above 0.001 also appeared in blood.

Material: blood. The sequence was obtained from a man between 18 and 35 years old with Graves' ophthalmopathy.

CDR3 loop: CASSQASQPQHF. The CDR3 nucleotides read TGTGCCAGCAGCCAAGCGTCGCAGCCCCAGCATTTT. V and J are TRBV28 and TRBJ1-5, with D unresolved. The V end lost 6 bases, the J end lost 7 bases, and 10 bases lay between the germline ends. CDR1 and CDR2 from the germline V gene are MDHEN and SYDVKM. The CDR3 is 12 residues long.